This is a list of T cell receptor beta chains from one sample in a study of T-cell memory formation after mild COVID-19. TCRdb processed the 5' RACE reads anew with MiXCR; each CDR3 protein has one entry. The sample has about 540,000 distinct CDR3 sequences, around 21% seen once; the top ten hold roughly an eighth. Sequencing used PBMCs or a T cell subset sorted from them (not recorded which). All receptors come from an adult woman who had mild COVID-19 (a few samples of this study predate the infection). Cell type and time point are not known. The CDR3 runs from the conserved cysteine through the conserved F or W. Fields, in order: V gene, J gene, CDR3 protein.

>TRBV9|TRBJ2-6
CASSVDQAGRSTGANVLTF
>TRBV30|TRBJ2-7
CAWSVLGQGYREQYF
>TRBV5-6|TRBJ2-3
CASSALLAGETDTQYF
>TRBV7-8|TRBJ1-1
CASSLEQGRTEAFF
>TRBV7-2|TRBJ1-2
CASSPHRTGGDGYTF
>TRBV5-1|TRBJ2-7
CASSLGSGFSYEQYF
>TRBV7-2|TRBJ2-5
CASSPLLGGGREKETQYF
>TRBV7-2|TRBJ2-6
CASSVRVGSSGANVLTF
>TRBV2|TRBJ2-1
CASTDDRGRYNEQFF
>TRBV25-1|TRBJ1-4
CASSESVSGQGNEKLFF
>TRBV20-1|TRBJ1-2
CSARDRGALNYGYTF
>TRBV20-1|TRBJ2-1
CSASKGSSYNEQFF
>TRBV30|TRBJ2-7
CAATDRDYEQYF
>TRBV10-3|TRBJ2-7
CAISEPGLAVYEQYF
>TRBV29-1|TRBJ2-3
CSVEARTDRQYF
>TRBV6-2/TRBV6-3|TRBJ1-4
CASSYLDWTTNEKLFF
>TRBV19|TRBJ1-1
CASSGEWRAFF
>TRBV7-2|TRBJ2-3
CASSSDLFVTGKHTDTQYF
>TRBV7-2|TRBJ2-7
CASSSVAGNYEQYF
>TRBV7-2|TRBJ2-7
CASSLFYEQYF
>TRBV7-9|TRBJ2-2
CASSNDRRNTGELFF
>TRBV10-3|TRBJ2-5
CAISEEVETQYF
>TRBV12-3/TRBV12-4|TRBJ2-3
CASSSLGRGQDTQYF
>TRBV7-2|TRBJ1-1
CASSSGGALNTEAFF
>TRBV3-1|TRBJ2-2
CASSQTQGASGELFF
>TRBV18|TRBJ2-2
CASSPAGANTGELFF
>TRBV5-6|TRBJ2-5
CASSRQGAWRETQYF
>TRBV7-2|TRBJ1-1
CASSLVTPLSEAFF
>TRBV11-2|TRBJ2-1
CASSVRPSNNEQFF
>TRBV5-6|TRBJ2-7
CASSQGTLWYF
>TRBV7-2|TRBJ2-7
CASSFREASSYEQYF
>TRBV12-3/TRBV12-4|TRBJ1-2
CASRLGTGRYGYTF
>TRBV25-1|TRBJ1-2
CASSEYGQGVYGYTF
>TRBV29-1|TRBJ1-1
CSVGQGIAEAFF
>TRBV2|TRBJ2-5
CASSPGQFGETQYF
>TRBV7-9|TRBJ2-1
CASSFQGPRNEQFF
>TRBV5-1|TRBJ1-1
CASSLWGNTEAFF
>TRBV3-1|TRBJ2-1
CASSQDLSAEQFF
>TRBV10-3|TRBJ2-4
CAISDPGTGNIQYF
>TRBV30|TRBJ2-3
CAWSMLADTQYF
>TRBV10-2|TRBJ1-1
CASRQGPEAFF
>TRBV7-8|TRBJ2-1
CASSLPSRGLADYNEQFF
>TRBV7-9|TRBJ2-5
CASSSPLTGPGTQYF
>TRBV3-1|TRBJ1-5
CASARTSNQPQHF
>TRBV18|TRBJ2-6
CASSPPGQISGANVLTF
>TRBV10-3|TRBJ2-3
CAISPTSGVADTQYF
>TRBV18|TRBJ1-2
CASSTRQSGYTF
>TRBV20-1|TRBJ1-2
CSAGTSGGYTF
>TRBV3-1|TRBJ2-1
CASSQEWTGYSEQFF
>TRBV4-3|TRBJ1-1
CASSLRVQGAEAFF
>TRBV6-2/TRBV6-3|TRBJ2-4
CASSSGQPGNIQYF
>TRBV3-1|TRBJ2-1
CASSHSAGPHEQFF
>TRBV7-7|TRBJ2-2
CASSLTGGSVTGELFF
>TRBV12-3/TRBV12-4|TRBJ2-3
CASSLLRTGADTQYF